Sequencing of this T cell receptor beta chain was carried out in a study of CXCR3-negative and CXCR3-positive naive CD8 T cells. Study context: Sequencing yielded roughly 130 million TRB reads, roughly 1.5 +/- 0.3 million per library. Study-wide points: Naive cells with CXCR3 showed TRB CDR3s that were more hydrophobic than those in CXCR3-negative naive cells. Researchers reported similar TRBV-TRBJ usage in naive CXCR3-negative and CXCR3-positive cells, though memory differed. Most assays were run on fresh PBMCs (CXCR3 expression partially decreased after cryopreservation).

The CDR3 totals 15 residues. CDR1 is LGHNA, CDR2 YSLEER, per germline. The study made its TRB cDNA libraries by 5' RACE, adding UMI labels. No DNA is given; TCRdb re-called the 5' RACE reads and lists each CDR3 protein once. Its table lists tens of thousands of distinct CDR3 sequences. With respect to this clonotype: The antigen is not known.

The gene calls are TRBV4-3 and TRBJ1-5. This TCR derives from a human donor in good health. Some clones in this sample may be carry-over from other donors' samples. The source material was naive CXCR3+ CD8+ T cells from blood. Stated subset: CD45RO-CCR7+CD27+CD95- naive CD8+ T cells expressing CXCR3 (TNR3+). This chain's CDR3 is CASSQDRGSNQPQHF.